The next 10 T cell receptor beta chains were all read from a single sample in a study of OX40 agonist ivuxolimab in advanced cancers. The repertoire was sequenced with immunoSEQ multiplex PCR; TCRdb's copy has only in-frame clones and lacks some. The data show about 62,000 clones, around 81% seen once. The specimen comprised CD4+ or CD8+ T cells sorted from blood, sampled in a trial of the OX40 agonist ivuxolimab. The receptors shown here come from an adult with an advanced solid tumor such as melanoma, head and neck, liver or kidney cancer.

This chain joins TRBV5-6 and TRBJ1-4, with 7 bases identical to TRBD1. The trim removed 2 bases at V and 3 bases at J, leaving 16 bases unmatched. This CDR3 comprises 19 residues. CDR1 and CDR2 (germline): SGHDT, YYEEEE. The CDR3, as DNA: TGTGCCAGCAGCTTCGGGTCACTACCCCGGACAGGCCCTAATGAAAAACTGTTTTTT. Amino acids: CASSFGSLPRTGPNEKLFF. Filled out from reference TRBV5-6 and TRBJ1-4, the complete variable domain reads DAGVTQSPTHLIKTRGQQVTLRCSPKSGHDTVSWYQQALGQGPQFIFQYYEEEERQRGNFPDRFSGHQFPNYSSELNVNALLLGDSALYLCASSFGSLPRTGPNEKLFFGSGTQLSVL.

The genes are TRBV19 and TRBJ2-1; tentative D call: TRBD1 (5 bases). Trimming pared 3 bases from V and 7 bases from J, leaving 13 bases between. CDR1 and CDR2 from the germline V gene are LNHDA and SQIVND (reference sequence). The CDR3 length is 14 residues. The CDR3 loop reads CASSMLGVSNEQFF. DNA for the CDR3: TGTGCCAGTAGTATGTTAGGGGTATCAAATGAGCAGTTCTTC.

The CDR3 protein is CASRLTSGGELFF. Written as DNA, the CDR3 is TGTGCCAGCAGGCTGACTAGCGGGGGGGAGCTGTTTTTT. V gene TRBV6-5 combines with J gene TRBJ2-2; 10 nucleotides match TRBD2. The germline CDR1 and CDR2 sequences are MNHEY and SVGAGI. CDR3 length equals 13 residues. With 6 bases clipped from V and 8 bases from J, the junction kept 3 bases outside the gene matches.

The V gene is TRBV5-6, the J gene TRBJ2-5, with 8 bases lining up with TRBD2. The J call may be in error: the DNA end matches TRBJ2-7 better. The CDR3 has 14 amino acids. Looked up from germline, CDR1 is SGHDT and CDR2 is YYEEEE. CDR3 DNA sequence: TGTGCCAGCAGCTTCGGACTAGCAGGAAGCGAGCAGTACTTC. It is translated as CASSFGLAGSEQYF.

The rearrangement joins TRBV6-4 to TRBJ2-2; D is uncertain. Germline values: CDR1 MRHNA, CDR2 SNTAGT. Trimming shortened V by 8 bases and J by 3 bases, and 13 bases separated the two germline ends. CDR3 length: 14 amino acids. CDR3: CASRFQADTGELFF. CDR3 coding DNA: TGTGCCAGCCGGTTTCAAGCAGACACCGGGGAGCTGTTTTTT.

This chain connects TRBV4-1 to TRBJ2-1; 8 positions match TRBD2. This CDR3 is 18 amino acids long. V was clipped by 0 bases and J by 2 bases; unmatched bases: 9. Germline CDR1 and CDR2: MGHRA and YSYEKL. The CDR3 region is CASSQDPELAGTYNEQFF. The CDR3 coding sequence is TGCGCCAGCAGCCAAGATCCGGAATTAGCGGGGACCTACAATGAGCAGTTCTTC.

The chain couples TRBV6-5 to TRBJ1-1; TRBD1 might be the D (6 bases). Germline V gives CDR1 MNHEY, CDR2 SVGAGI. The ends were cut back, 8 bases at V and 3 bases at J, with 19 bases in the middle. The CDR3 contains 15 residues. CDR3 protein: CASGPSQTGYTEAFF. For the CDR3, the DNA is TGTGCCAGCGGACCCTCACAAACAGGGTACACTGAAGCTTTCTTT.

The chain links TRBV27 to TRBJ2-1; either TRBD1 or TRBD2 may fit D (5 bases each). CDR1 and CDR2 (germline): MNHEY, SMNVEV (reference sequence). Trimming took off 3 bases at V and 11 bases at J, with 17 bases between the two ends. The CDR3 is made up of 14 amino acids. The CDR3 here is CASSFGRVLAQQFF. The CDR3 DNA reads as TGTGCCAGCAGTTTCGGCAGGGTCCTAGCCCAGCAGTTCTTC.

This CDR3 reads CASRFPQGNEQYF. CDR3 in DNA: TGTGCCAGCAGGTTCCCACAGGGTAACGAGCAGTACTTC. The chain employs TRBV28 and TRBJ2-7; possible D gene TRBD1, 6 bases. The germline gives CDR1 MDHEN, CDR2 SYDVKM. With 6 bases removed from V and 5 bases from J, the gap between germline ends came to 14 bases. The CDR3 loop spans 13 amino acids. Variable domain in full (rest from reference TRBV28 and TRBJ2-7): DVKVTQSSRYLVKRTGEKVFLECVQDMDHENMFWYRQDPGLGLRLIYFSYDVKMKEKGDIPEGYSVSREKKERFSLILESASTNQTSMYLCASRFPQGNEQYFGPGTRLTVT.

The V and J genes are TRBV5-4 and TRBJ2-5; no reliable D call. Near its end, the DNA agrees better with TRBJ2-7, so the J call may be wrong. In germline, CDR1 is SGHNT, CDR2 YYREEE (reference sequence). The CDR3 extends over 14 amino acids. CDR3 protein: CASSLLPGAYEQYF. The CDR3 nucleotides read TGTGCCAGCAGCTTGCTCCCCGGAGCCTACGAGCAGTACTTC.